These T cell receptor beta chains were read from a single sample in a study of cytomegalovirus exposure and HLA in healthy donors. Here immunoSEQ multiplex PCR was the method, and the copy in TCRdb shows in-frame clones only, minus some. The sample features approximately 200,000 clones, with almost 0.75% in its top ten. The sequenced sample consisted of PBMCs. The receptors come from a boy aged 5-17 years in good health and CMV-seronegative. CDR3s include the opening cysteine and the closing phenylalanine or tryptophan. The order of the fields is CDR3 length, D gene, J gene, V gene, CDR3 protein, CDR3 DNA. D genes are given only for firm matches.

len: 14; d_gene: .; j_gene: TRBJ1-1; v_gene: TRBV4-1; CDR3aa: CASSHQAQNTEAFF; CDR3nt: TGCGCCAGCAGCCACCAAGCCCAGAACACTGAAGCTTTCTTT
len: 14; d_gene: .; j_gene: TRBJ1-2; v_gene: TRBV19; CDR3aa: CASSTDSAYYGYTF; CDR3nt: TGTGCCAGTAGTACGGACAGCGCCTACTATGGCTACACCTTC
len: 11; d_gene: .; j_gene: TRBJ1-1; v_gene: TRBV20-1; CDR3aa: CSARGPEGAFF; CDR3nt: TGCAGTGCTAGGGGGCCGGAGGGAGCTTTCTTT
len: 16; d_gene: .; j_gene: TRBJ2-6; v_gene: TRBV30; CDR3aa: CAWSVLRSSGANVLTF; CDR3nt: TGTGCCTGGAGTGTACTTCGATCTTCCGGGGCCAACGTCCTGACTTTC
len: 14; d_gene: TRBD1; j_gene: TRBJ1-1; v_gene: TRBV19; CDR3aa: CASSPWTGGTEAFF; CDR3nt: TGTGCCAGTAGTCCTTGGACAGGGGGCACTGAAGCTTTCTTT
len: 15; d_gene: .; j_gene: TRBJ1-2; v_gene: TRBV11-2; CDR3aa: CASSGHPRVGYGYTF; CDR3nt: TGTGCCAGTAGTGGACACCCCAGAGTAGGCTATGGCTACACCTTC
len: 14; d_gene: TRBD1; j_gene: TRBJ2-2; v_gene: TRBV30; CDR3aa: CAWSDRGHTGELFF; CDR3nt: TGTGCCTGGAGTGACAGGGGTCACACCGGGGAGCTGTTTTTT
len: 12; d_gene: .; j_gene: TRBJ1-1; v_gene: TRBV21-1; CDR3aa: CARGQGYSEAFF; CDR3nt: TGTGCCAGGGGACAGGGTTACTCTGAAGCTTTCTTT
len: 15; d_gene: .; j_gene: TRBJ1-1; v_gene: TRBV6-5; CDR3aa: CATGAGGRTNTEAFF; CDR3nt: TGTGCCACCGGGGCGGGAGGGAGGACTAACACTGAAGCTTTCTTT
len: 15; d_gene: TRBD1; j_gene: TRBJ2-1; v_gene: TRBV6-5; CDR3aa: CASSYSRQGVREQFF; CDR3nt: TGTGCCAGCAGTTATTCTAGGCAGGGGGTAAGAGAGCAGTTCTTC
len: 17; d_gene: .; j_gene: TRBJ1-5; v_gene: TRBV7-8; CDR3aa: CASSLARLTVESQPQHF; CDR3nt: TGTGCCAGCAGCTTAGCGAGACTGACGGTGGAGAGTCAGCCCCAGCATTTT
len: 18; d_gene: TRBD1; j_gene: TRBJ2-1; v_gene: TRBV4-2; CDR3aa: CASSVIVRTGDVGNEQFF; CDR3nt: TGTGCCAGCAGCGTTATTGTCAGGACAGGGGACGTTGGCAATGAGCAGTTCTTC
len: 14; d_gene: TRBD1; j_gene: TRBJ2-7; v_gene: TRBV6-1; CDR3aa: CASLRDRGWYEQYF; CDR3nt: TGTGCCAGCCTTAGGGACAGGGGGTGGTACGAGCAGTACTTC
len: 13; d_gene: .; j_gene: TRBJ2-7; v_gene: TRBV4-3; CDR3aa: CASSPGTEYEQYF; CDR3nt: TGCGCCAGCAGCCCCGGGACTGAGTACGAGCAGTACTTC